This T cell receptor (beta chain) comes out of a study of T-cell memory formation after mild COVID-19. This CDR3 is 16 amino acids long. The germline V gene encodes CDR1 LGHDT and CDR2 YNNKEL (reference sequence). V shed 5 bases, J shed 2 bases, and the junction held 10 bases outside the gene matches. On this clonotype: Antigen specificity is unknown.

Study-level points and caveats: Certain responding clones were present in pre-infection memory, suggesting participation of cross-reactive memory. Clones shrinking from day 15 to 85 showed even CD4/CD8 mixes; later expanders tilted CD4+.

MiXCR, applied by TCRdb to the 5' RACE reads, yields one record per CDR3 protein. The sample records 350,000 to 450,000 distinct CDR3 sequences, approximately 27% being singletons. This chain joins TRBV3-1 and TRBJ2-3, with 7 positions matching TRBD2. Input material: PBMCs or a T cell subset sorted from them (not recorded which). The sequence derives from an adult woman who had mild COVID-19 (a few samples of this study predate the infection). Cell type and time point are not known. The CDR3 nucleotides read TGTGCCAGCAGCGGGAGTTCGGGGGGATTCACAGATACGCAGTATTTT. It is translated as CASSGSSGGFTDTQYF.